This T cell receptor (beta chain) was sequenced in a study of blood T cell repertoires in COVID-19 (dated by TCRdb to 2020 to 2021). Regarding the study in general: The collaborator samples originated in the United States, Italy and Spain and spanned the acute and convalescent phases of COVID-19. Samples came from the ongoing ImmuneRACE study (first 160 participants) plus 1,254 subjects from 6 global collaborators. Sample metadata almost always included a de-identified subject ID, COVID-19 status, age in years and sex. Subjects who had been exposed to COVID-19, were actively infected with it, or had recovered from it provided the deeply sampled blood TCRbeta repertoires that made up the dataset. The repertoires were released in a freely available public database intended as a resource for research on the immune response to SARS-CoV-2. HLA class I and class II types, where available, came from metadata supplied by the sample provider rather than from assay-based typing. The prospective study material was composed of cDNA or gDNA derived from T cells, B-cell-depleted T cells, or PBMCs.

The germline V end is reduced by 3 bases and the J end by 5 bases; junction bases left unmatched: 6. The CDR3 holds 16 amino acids from the cysteine to the phenylalanine. Of the read, only the CDR3 DNA is kept; its 48 bases are in frame from base 1. CDR1 and CDR2 (SGHVS, FQNEAQ) derive from the germline V gene. The immunoSEQ Assay, a bias-controlled multiplex PCR, was used to amplify TCRbeta CDR3 regions from genomic DNA. As for the authors' bioinformatics: The number of nucleated cells in each sample was estimated by amplification of reference gene primers within the assay. Sequence reads were collapsed and filtered to measure the absolute abundance of every unique TCRbeta CDR3 rearrangement. For each sample, productive Simpson clonality was calculated as the square root of Simpson's diversity index over productive rearrangements. This immuneACCESS table, as held by TCRdb, lists in-frame sequences with V and J called but not all clones. Of the missing ones, under half trace to an unresolved V gene in checked studies; the others have no known cause. The V and J calls and the clone size are those of that table, but D and trimming were determined from the DNA. The sample records about 400,000 clones, around 90% of which are singletons. The top ten clones comprise roughly 1.9% of the sample.

Enrolling through a virtual design, the prospective study's participants ranged in age from roughly 18 to 90 years and lived across some 23 United States geographic areas. Cohort assignment in the prospective study relied on participant-reported clinical history from a screening survey and a study questionnaire. In the prospective study, mobile phlebotomists collected whole blood, serum and a nasopharyngeal or oropharyngeal swab from each participant. Over a roughly 2-month period, participants in the prospective study had the option of providing additional blood draws and questionnaires. Blood samples from the prospective study were shipped frozen or at room temperature prior to DNA extraction. In this sample, this clone turned up once. The antigen it recognizes is unknown. It has no much larger one-base neighbor in the sample; base qualities were not kept. The paper's findings and limits, for the study overall: Clinical and demographic metadata were provided uncurated, with the amount varying by source and participant.

Recombination joined TRBV7-8 with TRBJ2-5, with 13 central nucleotides matching TRBD2. The clonotype comes from a woman in her thirties or forties with acute COVID-19. Sequencing was carried out using PBMCs or T cells enriched from blood (not recorded which). The CDR3 protein sequence reads: CASSFSLAGGRETQYF. The DNA reads as follows: TGTGCCAGCAGCTTTTCACTAGCGGGGGGGCGTGAGACCCAGTACTTC.